Presented here are 5 T cell receptor beta chains from one specimen sequenced in a study of blood T cells in healthy people across ages. PCR was performed a second time for about 7 to 12 cycles using a sample-barcoded 5' primer and a J-beta primer mix. From the 5' RACE reads, TCRdb called clonotypes with MiXCR, one entry per CDR3 protein. Of 1 million to 1.2 million distinct CDR3 sequences in the sample, roughly two fifths are singletons; the top ten hold approximately 14%. The sequenced material came from blood. The receptors here all came from a man aged 18 to 30 in good health.

In this sample, this clonotype turned up a few times. The chain employs TRBV6-6 and TRBJ1-5; D not certain. Between the trimmed V and J ends, which lost 6 bases and 5 bases, there was a span of 5 bases. The germline V gene has CDR1 MNHNY and CDR2 SVGAGI (reference sequence). This CDR3 has 11 amino acids. CDR3 nucleotide sequence: TGTGCCAGCAGCAATGATCAGCCCCAGCATTTT. This translates into CASSNDQPQHF.

This clonotype turned up a few times. The chain combines TRBV28 with TRBJ2-5; D is possibly TRBD1 (6 bases). The CDR3 is 13 amino acids. The germline CDR1 and CDR2 sequences are MDHEN and SYDVKM. V lost 3 bases to trimming and J lost 5 bases, with 10 bases between them. As DNA, the CDR3 is TGTGCCAGCAGTTTTCAGCAGGGGGAGACCCAGTACTTC. Protein product: CASSFQQGETQYF.

The rearrangement links TRBV14 to TRBJ1-1; D gene unclear. Between the trimmed V and J ends, which lost 4 bases and 5 bases, there was a span of 11 bases. The CDR3 length is 13 residues. Germline V gene lookup returns CDR1 SGHDN and CDR2 FVKESK. DNA for the CDR3: TGTGCCAGCAGCCGAGTCGGAAGAACTGAAGCTTTCTTT. The encoded protein is CASSRVGRTEAFF.

The chain recombines TRBV6-1 with TRBJ1-6; D not certain. This CDR3 region has 13 residues. Germline lookup yields CDR1 MNHNS and CDR2 SASEGT. In nucleotides, the CDR3 is TGTACCCTAGGACCGATCTATAATTCACCCCTCCACTTT. It specifies CTLGPIYNSPLHF.

This clonotype came up once. The rearrangement joins TRBV20-1 to TRBJ1-2; D is possibly TRBD1 (5 bases). Germline CDR1 DFQATT, CDR2 SNEGSKA (reference sequence). There are 11 residues in the CDR3. V dropped 6 bases and J dropped 13 bases, with 18 bases sitting between them. Here the CDR3 reads CSATRDDRATF. The CDR3 DNA follows: TGCAGTGCGACCCGGGACGACCGTGCCACCTTC.